These 27 T cell receptor beta chains were sequenced from one sample in a study of shared clonotypes between healthy human individuals. Some clones are missing from TCRdb's copy, which holds only in-frame ones; the method was immunoSEQ multiplex PCR. The table lists a few million clones, approximately 92% of them singletons, with 0.14% in the top ten. The sample taken for sequencing was naive CD4+ T cells sorted from blood. The subset was: CD45RA+ positively selected. These receptors were obtained from a man between 18 and 29 years old in good health.

This chain joins TRBV5-1 and TRBJ2-1, with 13 bases lining up with TRBD2. The germline V gene has CDR1 SGHRS and CDR2 YFSETQ. V shed 2 bases and J 0 bases; nucleotides not matched to a gene: 11. The CDR3 has 20 residues. CDR3 DNA: TGCGCCAGCAGCTTCAACGGGGGACTAGCGGGACGAAGCTCCTACAATGAGCAGTTCTTC. Its translation is CASSFNGGLAGRSSYNEQFF.

The J gene is TRBJ2-4, the V gene TRBV20-1; 7 nucleotides agree with TRBD1. The CDR3 is made up of 11 amino acids. The J segment lost 11 bases and the V segment lost 6 bases, leaving 7 bases of the junction unmatched. CDR1 is DFQATT, CDR2 SNEGSKA, per germline (reference sequence). CDR3 in DNA: TGCAGTGCCCAAGGGGGCAGCCTTCAGTACTTC. Its translation is CSAQGGSLQYF.

V is TRBV18 and J is TRBJ2-1, with TRBD2 as a possible D gene (6 bases). This CDR3 region has 15 residues. Looked up from germline, CDR1 is KGHSH and CDR2 is LQKENI. The V gene lost 3 bases and the J gene lost 4 bases, with 13 bases spanning the gap. CDR3 residues: CASSPPSGLYNEQFF. CDR3 in DNA: TGTGCCAGCTCACCGCCCAGCGGGCTATACAATGAGCAGTTCTTC.

V gene TRBV5-1 combines with J gene TRBJ2-2; D might be TRBD1 (6 bases). Germline-derived CDR1 and CDR2 are SGHRS and YFSETQ. V gave up 6 bases and J gave up 0 bases, with 12 bases separating them. The CDR3 totals 15 residues. The CDR3 loop is CASTRQEANTGELFF. The DNA of the CDR3 is TGCGCCAGCACCAGACAGGAGGCGAACACCGGGGAGCTGTTTTTT. Drawing the rest from reference TRBV5-1 and TRBJ2-2, the complete variable domain is KAGVTQTPRYLIKTRGQQVTLSCSPISGHRSVSWYQQTPGQGLQFLFEYFSETQRNKGNFPGRFSGRQFSNSRSEMNVSTLELGDSALYLCASTRQEANTGELFFGEGSRLTVL.

In this sample, this clone turned up a few times. The chain uses TRBV18 and TRBJ1-1; the D is unclear. V was cut by 3 bases and J by 1 base, with 9 bases left in between. There are 14 residues in the CDR3. CDR1 KGHSH and CDR2 LQKENI come from the germline V gene. CDR3 region: CASSPLSSNTEAFF. As DNA, the CDR3 is TGTGCCAGCTCACCTCTGAGCTCGAACACTGAAGCTTTCTTT.

This chain uses TRBV6-1 with TRBJ2-4; 11 nucleotides align to TRBD2. CDR3 length: 19 amino acids. Germline V lookup: CDR1 MNHNS, CDR2 SASEGT. V was pared by 5 bases and J by 1 base, with 13 bases of the junction left unmatched. CDR3 region: CASSKVTSGALGAKNIQYF. For the CDR3, the DNA is TGTGCCAGCAGTAAAGTGACTAGCGGGGCGCTCGGGGCCAAAAACATTCAGTACTTC.

The rearrangement joins TRBV7-9 to TRBJ2-1; D not certain. Per germline, CDR1 SEHNR and CDR2 FQNEAQ (reference sequence). The ends were cut back, 3 bases at V and 7 bases at J, with 7 bases in the middle. The CDR3 runs 12 residues. CDR3 in DNA: TGTGCCAGCAGCTTTCTGGGGAATGAGCAGTTCTTC. Amino acid sequence: CASSFLGNEQFF.

The chain employs TRBV4-3 and TRBJ2-4; the D gene is possibly TRBD1 (5 bases). This CDR3 region has 16 residues. V was clipped by 0 bases and J by 1 base, with 10 bases between them. Germline CDR1 reads LGHNA; CDR2 reads YSLEER. The CDR3 here is CASSQEPQGAKNIQYF. In DNA form, the CDR3 reads TGCGCCAGCAGCCAAGAACCCCAGGGCGCCAAAAACATTCAGTACTTC.

The V and J genes are TRBV5-1 and TRBJ2-6; possibly TRBD1 for D (5 bases). The CDR3 loop spans 17 amino acids. CDR1 and CDR2 from the germline V gene are SGHRS and YFSETQ. Trimming shortened V by 2 bases and J by 2 bases, and 14 bases separated the two germline ends. The CDR3 reads CASSLSPQGTGANVLTF. In nucleotides, the CDR3 is TGCGCCAGCAGCTTAAGTCCCCAGGGAACTGGGGCCAACGTCCTGACTTTC.

The genes are TRBV7-9 and TRBJ2-3; 7 bases agree with TRBD2. The germline V gene has CDR1 SEHNR and CDR2 FQNEAQ (reference sequence). The CDR3 totals 15 residues. The trim removed 1 base at V and 1 base at J, leaving 2 bases unmatched. CDR3 sequence: CASSLVAGRTDTQYF. Written as DNA, the CDR3 is TGTGCCAGCAGCTTAGTAGCGGGCCGCACAGATACGCAGTATTTT.

V usage is TRBV5-1 and J usage is TRBJ2-3, with a tentative D call TRBD2 (6 bases). V gave up 3 bases and J gave up 6 bases, with 17 bases separating them. Germline-derived CDR1 and CDR2 are SGHRS and YFSETQ. The CDR3 runs 15 residues. The CDR3 DNA sequence: TGCGCCAGCAGCTCGGCCCTTGGGAGGACGGATACGCAGTATTTT. This gives the protein CASSSALGRTDTQYF. Filled out from reference TRBV5-1 and TRBJ2-3, the complete variable domain reads KAGVTQTPRYLIKTRGQQVTLSCSPISGHRSVSWYQQTPGQGLQFLFEYFSETQRNKGNFPGRFSGRQFSNSRSEMNVSTLELGDSALYLCASSSALGRTDTQYFGPGTRLTVL.

V and J are TRBV5-1 and TRBJ2-3; 14 bases map to TRBD2. Germline assignment: CDR1 SGHRS and CDR2 YFSETQ. With V trimmed by 1 base and J by 6 bases, 4 bases remained unmatched. The CDR3 extends over 16 amino acids. The CDR3 protein is CASSLRRTSGRDTQYF. In nucleotides, the CDR3 is TGCGCCAGCAGCTTGAGGAGGACTAGCGGGAGGGATACGCAGTATTTT. The variable domain in full, with the rest retrieved from reference TRBV5-1 and TRBJ2-3, is KAGVTQTPRYLIKTRGQQVTLSCSPISGHRSVSWYQQTPGQGLQFLFEYFSETQRNKGNFPGRFSGRQFSNSRSEMNVSTLELGDSALYLCASSLRRTSGRDTQYFGPGTRLTVL.

With respect to this clone: Other DNA sequences of this sample code for an identical CDR3. The chain is built from TRBV5-4 and TRBJ2-2; 7 bases agree with TRBD1. V dropped 0 bases and J dropped 0; count of bases not matched to a gene: 2. This CDR3 has 16 residues. CDR1 SGHNT and CDR2 YYREEE come from the germline V gene (reference sequence). CDR3 in amino acids: CASSLEGGANTGELFF. The CDR3 nucleotides are TGTGCCAGCAGCTTGGAAGGGGGCGCGAACACCGGGGAGCTGTTTTTT.

CDR3 bases: TGTGCCAGCAGTTCCCAGGGGGGTGGCTATGGCTACACCTTC. Translation: CASSSQGGGYGYTF. V gene TRBV6-5 combines with J gene TRBJ1-2, with 7 bases that match TRBD1. Trimming took 4 bases from V and 4 from J; bases not matched to a gene: 6. There are 14 residues in the CDR3. In germline, CDR1 is MNHEY, CDR2 SVGAGI.

This clone was seen once. The chain uses TRBV10-1 and TRBJ2-1, with D tentatively TRBD2 (7 bases). Germline CDR1 is WNHNN and CDR2 is SYGVQD (reference sequence). CDR3 length: 14 residues. Deletions cut 6 bases from V and 5 bases from J, with 14 bases between. CDR3 nucleotides: TGCGCCAGCAGCCGTATAGGGGGGGACAATGAGCAGTTCTTC. Translating gives CASSRIGGDNEQFF.

The chain uses TRBV6-5 and TRBJ1-2; 7 positions agree with TRBD1. V trimming: 6 bases; J trimming: 0 bases; junction bases outside the gene matches: 4. The CDR3 covers 14 residues. CDR1 is MNHEY, CDR2 SVGAGI, per germline. CDR3 residues: CASSGQASNYGYTF. In nucleotides, the CDR3 is TGTGCCAGCAGCGGACAGGCCTCTAACTATGGCTACACCTTC.

V is TRBV7-2 and J is TRBJ2-7, with D perhaps TRBD1 (5 bases). Trimming shortened V by 4 bases and J by 1 base, and 11 bases separated the two germline ends. Germline CDR1 is SGHTA and CDR2 is FQGNSA. This CDR3 is built from 14 residues. For the CDR3, the DNA is TGTGCCAGCAGCTCCGTGGCAGGGTCCTACGAGCAGTACTTC. As protein: CASSSVAGSYEQYF.

This chain uses TRBV6-5 with TRBJ1-5; D ambiguous. The germline CDR1 and CDR2 sequences are MNHEY and SVGAGI. With 4 bases removed from V and 1 base from J, the gap between germline ends came to 14 bases. The CDR3 is 16 residues long. CDR3 protein: CASSSREEGSNQPQHF. CDR3 coding DNA: TGTGCCAGCAGTTCCCGCGAGGAGGGAAGCAATCAGCCCCAGCATTTT.

This chain joins TRBV6-5 and TRBJ2-3; D gene unclear. CDR3 size: 16 residues. CDR1 and CDR2 from the germline V gene are MNHEY and SVGAGI. V lost 2 bases, J lost 1 base, and 13 bases lay in between. This chain's CDR3 is CASSYNRRSGTDTQYF. For the CDR3, the DNA is TGTGCCAGCAGTTACAATAGGCGGTCTGGCACAGATACGCAGTATTTT.

The chain joins TRBV4-1 to TRBJ2-7; D is unclear. Germline CDR1 MGHRA, CDR2 YSYEKL. The CDR3 has 14 amino acids. V was shortened by 3 bases and J by 5 bases, with 14 bases between the two germline ends. Here the CDR3 DNA reads TGCGCCAGCAGCCAGACCCCAGTAGCCCACGAGCAGTACTTC. Translating gives CASSQTPVAHEQYF.

Concerning this clone itself: At the DNA level, this CDR3 is encoded by other sequences in the same sample as well. This chain joins TRBV5-1 and TRBJ1-4; D is perhaps TRBD1 (5 bases). Per germline, CDR1 SGHRS and CDR2 YFSETQ. The CDR3 contains 16 residues. Trimming removed 0 bases at V and 0 bases at J, with 9 bases between. The CDR3 bases are TGCGCCAGCAGCTTGGAGGGGACTGCAACTAATGAAAAACTGTTTTTT. Its translation: CASSLEGTATNEKLFF.

The V and J genes are TRBV29-1 and TRBJ1-2, with D possibly being TRBD1 (6 bases). The V and J ends lost 2 bases and 4 bases respectively, with 14 bases between them. Germline V gene lookup returns CDR1 SQVTM and CDR2 ANQGSEA. The CDR3 runs to 14 residues. CDR3 sequence (DNA): TGCAGCGTTGAAAACAGGGTCGAGGGCTATGGCTACACCTTC. This gives the protein CSVENRVEGYGYTF.

This chain links TRBV7-2 with TRBJ2-5; 8 positions agree with TRBD1. Germline V lookup: CDR1 SGHTA, CDR2 FQGNSA. CDR3 length: 15 residues. V was pared by 5 bases and J by 2 bases, with 7 bases of the junction left unmatched. The CDR3 DNA follows: TGTGCCAGCAGCCAGAGGGACAGGCTTCAAGAGACCCAGTACTTC. Its translation is CASSQRDRLQETQYF.

The chain employs TRBV5-6 and TRBJ2-7; 14 bases fit TRBD2. V lost 4 bases and J lost 3; bases outside the gene matches: 6. The CDR3 is 16 residues long. Germline loops: CDR1 SGHDT, CDR2 YYEEEE. DNA for the CDR3: TGTGCCAGCAGCGGGGGACTAGCGGGAGCCGGCTACGAGCAGTACTTC. This sequence encodes CASSGGLAGAGYEQYF.

The rearrangement joins TRBV11-2 to TRBJ1-5; TRBD1 is a possible D gene (6 bases). The CDR3 extends over 18 amino acids. Germline CDR1 is SGHAT and CDR2 is FQNNGV. Trimming stripped 0 bases from V and 3 bases from J, with 18 bases between. DNA for the CDR3: TGTGCCAGCAGCTTAGATCCCAAGGGGGTTTCAAACAATCAGCCCCAGCATTTT. Translated: CASSLDPKGVSNNQPQHF.

The V call is TRBV6-5, the J call TRBJ1-6; 7 nucleotides align to TRBD1. The germline CDR1 and CDR2 sequences are MNHEY and SVGAGI. The CDR3 covers 16 residues. J was trimmed by 10 bases and V by 2 bases; bases with no gene match: 11. In DNA, the CDR3 is TGTGCCAGCAGTTACAGAGGGACAGCGGGGTGGTCACCCCTCCACTTT. It codes for CASSYRGTAGWSPLHF.

The gene calls are TRBV25-1 and TRBJ1-1; 8 bases map to TRBD1. Germline CDR1 and CDR2: MGHDK and SYGVNS. This CDR3 is 14 amino acids long. V lost 3 bases, J lost 7 bases, and 7 bases stayed unmatched. In DNA form, the CDR3 reads TGTGCCAGCAGTGAGCGGACAGGGAAAGGTGAAGCTTTCTTT. Its protein is CASSERTGKGEAFF.